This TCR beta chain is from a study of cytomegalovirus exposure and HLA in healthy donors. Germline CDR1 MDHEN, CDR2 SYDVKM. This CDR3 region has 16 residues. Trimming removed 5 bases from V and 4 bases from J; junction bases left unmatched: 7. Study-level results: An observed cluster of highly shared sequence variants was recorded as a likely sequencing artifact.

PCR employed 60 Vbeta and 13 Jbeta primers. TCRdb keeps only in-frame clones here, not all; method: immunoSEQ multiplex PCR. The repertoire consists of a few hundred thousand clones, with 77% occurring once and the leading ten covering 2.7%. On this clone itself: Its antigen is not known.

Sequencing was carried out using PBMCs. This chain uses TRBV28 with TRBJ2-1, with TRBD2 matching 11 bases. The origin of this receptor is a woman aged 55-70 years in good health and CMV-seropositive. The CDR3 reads CASSPSTSGGYNEQFF. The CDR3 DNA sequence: TGTGCCAGCAGTCCTTCAACTAGCGGGGGTTACAATGAGCAGTTCTTC.